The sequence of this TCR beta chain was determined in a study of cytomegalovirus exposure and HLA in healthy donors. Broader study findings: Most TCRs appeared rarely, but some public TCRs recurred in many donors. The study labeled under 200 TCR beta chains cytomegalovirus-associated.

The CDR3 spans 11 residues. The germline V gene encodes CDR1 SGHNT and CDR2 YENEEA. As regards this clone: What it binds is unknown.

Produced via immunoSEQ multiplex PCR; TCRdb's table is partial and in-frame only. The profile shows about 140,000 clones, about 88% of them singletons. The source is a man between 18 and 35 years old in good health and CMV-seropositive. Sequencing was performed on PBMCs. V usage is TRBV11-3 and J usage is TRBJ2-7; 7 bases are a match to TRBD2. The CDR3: CEMGGGYEQYF. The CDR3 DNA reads TGTGAAATGGGCGGGGGTTACGAGCAGTACTTC.